This T cell receptor (beta chain) is drawn from a study of blood T cell repertoires in COVID-19. Looking at the study overall: T cells, B-cell-depleted T cells, or PBMCs provided the cDNA or gDNA that served as material.

This clone has just one count. In the source study's methods: By means of reference gene primer amplification, nucleated cell counts were estimated. TCRdb's table, derived via immunoSEQ multiplex PCR, lists solely in-frame clones and lacks some. V, J and clone size are those of that table, while D and trimming were read from the DNA. Among 37,000 or so clones listed, approximately 87% were seen once. With 5 bases removed from V and 0 bases from J, the gap between germline ends came to 17 bases. The germline V gene has CDR1 ENHRY and CDR2 SYGVKD. The length of the CDR3 is 16 residues. What was sequenced was peripheral blood. The chain has TRBV10-3 and TRBJ2-7, with a weak D call TRBD2 (5 bases). The sequence was obtained from a man in his sixties or seventies with acute or convalescent COVID-19. This CDR3 is CAISLPEGSFSYEQYF. For the CDR3, the DNA is TGTGCCATCAGTCTCCCAGAGGGCTCCTTCTCCTACGAGCAGTACTTC.